The clone carrying this TCR beta chain appeared many times. V lost 0 bases to trimming and J lost 13 bases, with 16 bases between them. Germline CDR1 and CDR2: SGHDN and FVKESK. The CDR3 consists of 13 residues. This record comes from a study of T cells after posttransplantation cyclophosphamide. Assay: immunoSEQ multiplex PCR; the TCRdb copy retains only in-frame clones and omits some. The sample has 15,000 to 20,000 clones, none seen only once. Cyclophosphamide on days +3 and +4 followed busulfan-fludarabine conditioning and a marrow graft. This TCR came from a female patient aged 25-39 years who received an allogeneic stem cell transplant from a related donor, was CMV-positive, and had no GVHD. These T cells may partly come from the graft donor. Material: PBMCs, obtained after allogeneic stem cell transplant with posttransplant cyclophosphamide. The chain is built from TRBV14 and TRBJ2-7, with D possibly being TRBD1 (5 bases). CDR3 nucleotides: TGTGCCAGCAGCCAAGATCGCTCTAGGGGCCTATACTTC. Amino acids: CASSQDRSRGLYF.